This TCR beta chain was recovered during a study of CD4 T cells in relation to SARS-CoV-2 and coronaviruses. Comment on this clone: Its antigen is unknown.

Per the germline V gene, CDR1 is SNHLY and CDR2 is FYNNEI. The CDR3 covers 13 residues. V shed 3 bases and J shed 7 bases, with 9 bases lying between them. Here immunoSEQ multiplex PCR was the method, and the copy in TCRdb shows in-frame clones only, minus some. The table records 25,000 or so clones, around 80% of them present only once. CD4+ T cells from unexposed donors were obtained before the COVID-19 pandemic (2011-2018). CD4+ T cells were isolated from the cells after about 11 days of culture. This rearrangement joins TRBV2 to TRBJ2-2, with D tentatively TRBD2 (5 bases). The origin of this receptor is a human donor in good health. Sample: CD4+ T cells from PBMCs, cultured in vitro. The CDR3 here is CASSEEVGGELFF. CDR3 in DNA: TGTGCCAGCAGTGAGGAGGTCGGCGGGGAGCTGTTTTTT.